The 25 T cell receptor beta chains listed next were all sequenced from one sample in a study of human T cells and chemical hapten exposure listed by TCRdb under 2021. The receptor library was made with RACE. Instrument on record: NextSeq 500. Using fastp at Q25 and MiXCR, TCRdb reprocessed the public reads and kept productive beta chains. One record per CDR3 amino acid sequence lists the most common genes and DNA. Within this sample are some 360,000 distinct CDR3 sequences, with 5.1% of them counted one time only. The ten largest clones take up about 2.5% of the sample. Taken with the paper, the label for time point translates to: pre-sensitization, week 0. The sample's treatment or condition label, decoded: therapeutic diphenylcyclopropenone sensitization with weekly scalp DPC. This sample comprised whole blood, obtained in connection with sensitization to the hapten diphenylcyclopropenone (DPC). The receptors were sampled from a woman aged 45-60 years with alopecia areata. Some clones in this sample may be carry-over from other donors' samples.

This clonotype was seen repeatedly, ten times or more. This chain links TRBV12-3 or TRBV12-4 with TRBJ2-7, with unresolved D. V lost 5 bases and J 2 bases, leaving 19 bases between the germline ends. This CDR3 is built from 16 residues. The CDR3 DNA reads as TGTGCCAGCAGTCCGGAACTCGAACTACCCCCCTACGAGCAGTACTTC. Translated, it gives CASSPELELPPYEQYF.

The chain links TRBV10-2 to TRBJ2-3; TRBD2 matches at 9 bases. There are 16 residues in the CDR3. The germline V gene encodes CDR1 WSHSY and CDR2 SAAADI. The V and J ends lost 6 bases and 2 bases, in that order; junction bases with no gene match: 9. The CDR3 reads CASRSTSGALTDTQYF. The CDR3 nucleotides are TGCGCCAGCAGGTCGACTAGCGGAGCCCTCACAGATACGCAGTATTTT.

The table lists this clonotype with a few counts. This chain uses TRBV18 with TRBJ2-7; the D call may be TRBD1 or TRBD2 (5 bases each). Germline CDR1 is KGHSH and CDR2 is LQKENI. The CDR3 length is 14 residues. V was shortened by 6 bases and J by 5 bases, with 17 bases between the two germline ends. CDR3: CASSPGTAGDEQYF. The CDR3, as DNA: TGTGCCAGCTCCCCCGGGACCGCAGGCGACGAGCAGTACTTC. Using reference TRBV18 and TRBJ2-7 for the parts outside the CDR3, the full variable domain is NAGVMQNPRHLVRRRGQEARLRCSPMKGHSHVYWYRQLPEEGLKFMVYLQKENIIDESGMPKERFSAEFPKEGPSILRIQQVVRGDSAAYFCASSPGTAGDEQYFGPGTRLTVT.

This clonotype has at least ten counts. The genes are TRBV5-6 and TRBJ2-5; D unclear. The CDR3 is 14 residues long. V lost 1 base and J 5 bases, leaving 12 bases between the germline ends. Germline lookup yields CDR1 SGHDT and CDR2 YYEEEE. The CDR3 DNA is TGTGCCAGCAGCTTGTCGTGGGCCCGGGAGACCCAGTACTTC. Translating gives CASSLSWARETQYF.

This clonotype has at least ten counts. The rearrangement joins TRBV14 to TRBJ2-7; D is unclear. Germline V gene sequence: CDR1 SGHDN, CDR2 FVKESK. CDR3 length equals 13 residues. The germline V and J ends were trimmed by 1 base and 3 bases, with 7 bases remaining between them. The CDR3 protein is CASSQVGYYEQYF. CDR3 in DNA: TGTGCCAGCAGCCAAGTCGGGTACTACGAGCAGTACTTC.

This chain uses TRBV7-2 with TRBJ1-1; tentatively, D is TRBD1 (5 bases). The V and J ends lost 5 bases and 0 bases respectively, with 10 bases between them. The CDR3 contains 14 residues. Germline CDR1 is SGHTA and CDR2 is FQGNSA. The CDR3 loop reads CASSRSGMNTEAFF. The CDR3 bases are TGTGCCAGCAGCAGGTCAGGGATGAACACTGAAGCTTTCTTT.

There are many counts of this clonotype. The chain carries TRBV6-6 and TRBJ1-6, with D possibly TRBD1 on 6 matching bases. Germline V gene sequence: CDR1 MNHNY, CDR2 SVGAGI (reference sequence). Trimming stripped 4 bases from V and 10 bases from J, with 11 bases between. The CDR3 loop spans 13 amino acids. CDR3 sequence reads: CASSLGRGSPLHF. CDR3 coding DNA: TGTGCCAGCAGTTTAGGGAGGGGGTCACCCCTCCACTTT.

This clonotype appeared a few times. This chain joins TRBV12-3 or TRBV12-4 and TRBJ1-5, with 7 bases aligning to TRBD1. CDR3 length: 14 residues. With 4 bases clipped from V and 7 bases from J, the junction kept 7 bases outside the gene matches. The CDR3 nucleotides are TGTGCCAGCAGTTCCGAGGGGGCTCGGCAGCCCCAGCATTTT. Translated, it gives CASSSEGARQPQHF.

This clonotype showed up just a few times. The chain uses TRBV7-9 and TRBJ1-2, with D unresolved. Germline V CDR1 and CDR2: SEHNR, FQNEAQ (reference sequence). This CDR3 spans 14 amino acids. Trimming took off 4 bases at V and 4 bases at J, with 13 bases between the two ends. The CDR3 bases are TGTGCCAGCAGCTCCCCGGGCCTTGCCTATGGCTACACCTTC. Protein product: CASSSPGLAYGYTF.

The count of this clonotype is one. Compared with germline, one end of the junction differs, possibly owing to a read error. This chain uses TRBV6-5 with TRBJ2-2; the D gene is possibly TRBD2 (5 bases). The CDR3 sequence is 15 residues long. The germline V gene has CDR1 MNHEY and CDR2 SVGAGI. CDR3 coding DNA: TGTGCCAGCAGTTACGGTTGGGGTAGGGCCGGGGAGCTGTCTTTT. Translating gives CASSYGWGRAGELSF.

This clonotype came up a few times. V gene TRBV6-6 combines with J gene TRBJ2-2; 10 nucleotides match TRBD2. The length of the CDR3 is 17 residues. The germline gives CDR1 MNHNY, CDR2 SVGAGI (reference sequence). The J segment lost 7 bases and the V segment lost 2 bases, leaving 10 bases of the junction unmatched. The CDR3: CASSYLQAGGVDGELFF. Written as DNA, the CDR3 is TGTGCCAGCAGTTACCTCCAAGCGGGAGGGGTCGACGGGGAGCTGTTTTTT.

This clonotype was recorded many times. J is TRBJ1-1 and V is TRBV6-6; 10 bases are shared with TRBD1. The CDR3 is 16 amino acids. Trimming at V came to 5 bases and at J to 0 bases, leaving 6 bases not matched to a gene. CDR1 MNHNY and CDR2 SVGAGI come from the germline V gene (reference sequence). The DNA of the CDR3 is TGTGCCAGCAGTCCCGGGACAGGGGTTATGAACACTGAAGCTTTCTTT. It is translated as CASSPGTGVMNTEAFF.

This clonotype was seen only a few times. The rearrangement links TRBV12-5 to TRBJ2-3; 11 nucleotides align to TRBD2. V lost 5 bases, J lost 4 bases, and 5 bases stayed unmatched. Looked up from germline, CDR1 is LGHNT and CDR2 is FRNRAP. The CDR3 has 15 amino acids. CDR3 in DNA: TGTGCTAGTGGTCTGGGACTAGCGGAGGCAGATACGCAGTATTTT. As protein: CASGLGLAEADTQYF.

This clonotype was counted at least ten times. The rearrangement joins TRBV7-2 to TRBJ2-7, with TRBD1 matching over 8 bases. V lost 0 bases and J lost 6; bases outside the gene matches: 7. The CDR3 covers 15 residues. The germline V gene encodes CDR1 SGHTA and CDR2 FQGNSA. This chain's CDR3 is CASSLAPGTGSEQYF. CDR3 bases: TGTGCCAGCAGCTTAGCCCCGGGGACAGGTTCCGAGCAGTACTTC.

This clonotype was observed many times. The chain uses TRBV3-1 and TRBJ1-2; D unclear. Trimming cost V 6 bases and J 3 bases, with 5 bases left between them. The CDR3 is 11 amino acids. Germline loops: CDR1 LGHDT, CDR2 YNNKEL (reference sequence). The CDR3 spells CASSQDYGYTF. In nucleotides, the CDR3 is TGTGCCAGCAGTCAGGACTATGGCTACACCTTC.

This clonotype was observed a few times. The CDR3 DNA reads TGTGCCAGCAGCAGGACTAGGTCTACGCAGTATTTT. Its protein product is CASSRTRSTQYF. This chain links TRBV7-2 with TRBJ2-3; the match to TRBD2 covers 7 bases. CDR1 and CDR2 (germline): SGHTA, FQGNSA. The trim removed 5 bases at V and 8 bases at J, leaving 4 bases unmatched. This CDR3 region has 12 residues. Full variable domain (missing parts from reference TRBV7-2 and TRBJ2-3): GAGVSQSPSNKVTEKGKDVELRCDPISGHTALYWYRQSLGQGLEFLIYFQGNSAPDKSGLPSDRFSAERTGGSVSTLTIQRTQQEDSAVYLCASSRTRSTQYFGPGTRLTVL.

This clonotype has ten or more counts. Written as DNA, the CDR3 is TGTGCCAGCAGCCCGGGGAGGATTAACACCGGGGAGCTGTTTTTT. This sequence encodes CASSPGRINTGELFF. The chain employs TRBV7-3 and TRBJ2-2, with D maybe TRBD2 (6 bases). The CDR3 has 15 amino acids. V was pared by 5 bases and J by 2 bases, with 12 bases between. Germline CDR1 reads SGHTA; CDR2 reads FQGTGA.

This clonotype was counted at least ten times. This chain joins TRBV3-1 and TRBJ2-7; D gene unclear. This CDR3 has 13 amino acids. V lost 1 base to trimming and J lost 8 bases, with 12 bases between them. The germline CDR1 and CDR2 sequences are LGHDT and YNNKEL (reference sequence). The CDR3 spells CASSQVETSQQYF. DNA for the CDR3: TGTGCCAGCAGCCAAGTGGAGACTTCCCAGCAGTACTTC.

This clonotype was seen only a few times. The gene calls are TRBV30 and TRBJ1-2; D ambiguous. The CDR3 is 11 amino acids. V was trimmed by 1 base and J by 8 bases, leaving 8 bases between them. The germline V gene encodes CDR1 GTSNPN and CDR2 SVGIG (reference sequence). CDR3 sequence: CAWSAEEGYTF. The CDR3 region has the DNA TGTGCCTGGAGTGCAGAGGAGGGCTACACCTTC.

This clonotype came up many times. The chain employs TRBV6-5 and TRBJ1-4; TRBD1 aligns across 12 bases. The V and J ends lost 4 bases and 7 bases, in that order; junction bases with no gene match: 16. The CDR3 loop spans 19 amino acids. Germline assignment: CDR1 MNHEY and CDR2 SVGAGI. CDR3 in DNA: TGTGCCAGCAGTTCTGGGACAGGGGGCGTCTTTTCGGGAGGTGAAAAACTGTTTTTT. Translation: CASSSGTGGVFSGGEKLFF.

This clonotype has more than one count but fewer than ten. V is TRBV7-8 and J is TRBJ1-1, with D hard to call. The CDR3 sequence is 14 residues long. Between the trimmed V and J ends, which lost 11 bases and 0 bases, there was a span of 16 bases. Germline V gene lookup returns CDR1 SGHVS and CDR2 FQNEAQ. The DNA for the CDR3 is TGTGCCTCCCGGGCCCGACCCATGAACACTGAAGCTTTCTTT. This codes for CASRARPMNTEAFF.

This clonotype was detected a few times. J is TRBJ2-2 and V is TRBV12-3 or TRBV12-4, with 10 positions matching TRBD2. The CDR3 covers 14 residues. Trimming removed 11 bases from V and 1 base from J; junction bases left unmatched: 4. The CDR3 sequence: CAGGLAENTGELFF. CDR3 nucleotide sequence: TGTGCCGGAGGACTAGCGGAGAACACCGGGGAGCTGTTTTTT.

This clonotype showed up just a few times. V and J are TRBV27 and TRBJ2-3, with D unclear. Germline loops: CDR1 MNHEY, CDR2 SMNVEV (reference sequence). V gave up 5 bases and J gave up 0 bases, with 18 bases separating them. CDR3 length: 17 amino acids. CDR3 DNA: TGTGCCAGCAGTCTTTGGGCCCGTTGGGGTAGCACAGATACGCAGTATTTT. Residues: CASSLWARWGSTDTQYF.

This clonotype occurred a few times. CDR3 coding DNA: TGCGCCAGCAGCCAAGTACCCGGGACAGTTGGTGGCTACACCTTC. Protein product: CASSQVPGTVGGYTF. The chain couples TRBV4-3 to TRBJ1-2; TRBD1 matches 7 bases. J lost 7 bases, V lost 1 base, and 9 bases had no gene match. The CDR3 length is 15 residues. The germline CDR1 and CDR2 sequences are LGHNA and YSLEER.

About this clonotype: A read error may explain this, as a much larger clone is one base away. V and J are TRBV5-6 and TRBJ2-3; 8 bases are shared with TRBD1. CDR3 size: 15 residues. Germline values: CDR1 SGHDT, CDR2 YYEEEE. The CDR3 DNA sequence: TGTACCAGCAGCTCAGGACAGGGCCACACAGATACGCAGTATTTT. It encodes CTSSSGQGHTDTQYF.